These T cell receptor beta chains were read from a single sample in a study of blood T cell repertoires in COVID-19. The table came from immunoSEQ multiplex PCR; TCRdb's copy has only in-frame clones and leaves some out. This sample yields around 180,000 clones, of which 79% are seen a single time; 15% to 20% belongs to the top ten. The specimen was peripheral blood. The receptors originated from a man in his 60s with active or convalescent COVID-19. CDR3s include the opening cysteine and the closing phenylalanine or tryptophan. The D gene is left open where the match is weak. Size tells how often a clone was seen (once, few, many) or the class of an expanded clone, and some rows leave it out.

len: 14
v_gene: TRBV11-2
d_gene: TRBD2
j_gene: TRBJ2-7
abundance: few
CDR3aa: CASSARSGGYEQYF
CDR3nt: TGTGCCAGCAGCGCGCGGAGCGGGGGCTACGAGCAGTACTTC

len: 14
v_gene: TRBV3-1/TRBV3-2
d_gene: .
j_gene: TRBJ2-1
abundance: .
CDR3aa: CASRETGRSLEQFF
CDR3nt: TGTGCCAGCAGGGAGACAGGTAGAAGTCTTGAGCAGTTCTTC

len: 16
v_gene: TRBV9
d_gene: TRBD2
j_gene: TRBJ2-1
abundance: .
CDR3aa: CASSGGLAESYNEQFF
CDR3nt: TGTGCCAGCAGCGGTGGACTAGCGGAGTCCTACAATGAGCAGTTCTTC

len: 17
v_gene: TRBV9
d_gene: .
j_gene: TRBJ2-2
abundance: once
CDR3aa: CASSLTRGRGISGELFF
CDR3nt: TGTGCCAGCAGTTTAACCAGGGGCAGGGGTATATCCGGGGAGCTGTTTTTT

len: 16
v_gene: TRBV24-1
d_gene: .
j_gene: TRBJ1-2
abundance: once
CDR3aa: CATSDPGEGPTPGYTF
CDR3nt: TGTGCCACCAGTGATCCCGGGGAGGGACCAACCCCTGGCTACACCTTC

len: 16
v_gene: TRBV28
d_gene: .
j_gene: TRBJ1-5
abundance: .
CDR3aa: CASSFREGWSNQPQHF
CDR3nt: TGTGCCAGCAGTTTCCGGGAAGGGTGGAGCAATCAGCCCCAGCATTTT

len: 14
v_gene: TRBV7-9
d_gene: .
j_gene: TRBJ1-3
abundance: many
CDR3aa: CASSLRRSGNTIYF
CDR3nt: TGTGCCAGCAGCCTGAGGAGGTCTGGAAACACCATATATTTT

len: 14
v_gene: TRBV5-1
d_gene: .
j_gene: TRBJ2-7
abundance: .
CDR3aa: CASSFNPPAAEQYF
CDR3nt: TGCGCCAGCAGCTTCAACCCTCCGGCGGCCGAGCAGTACTTC

len: 16
v_gene: TRBV24-1
d_gene: TRBD2
j_gene: TRBJ2-7
abundance: .
CDR3aa: CATSDDRTSGSGEQYF
CDR3nt: TGTGCCACCAGTGACGACCGGACTAGCGGGAGCGGAGAGCAGTACTTC

len: 14
v_gene: TRBV5-1
d_gene: TRBD2
j_gene: TRBJ2-1
abundance: .
CDR3aa: CASTGRLAGDEQFF
CDR3nt: TGCGCCAGCACAGGGAGACTAGCGGGAGATGAGCAGTTCTTC

len: 15
v_gene: TRBV19
d_gene: .
j_gene: TRBJ2-2
abundance: few
CDR3aa: CASSIYSDYTGELFF
CDR3nt: TGTGCCAGTAGTATATATAGCGATTACACCGGGGAGCTGTTTTTT

len: 16
v_gene: TRBV21-1
d_gene: .
j_gene: TRBJ2-3
abundance: .
CDR3aa: CASSGGGGLSTDTQYF
CDR3nt: TGTGCCAGCTCGGGAGGGGGGGGCTTAAGCACAGATACGCAGTATTTT

len: 17
v_gene: TRBV7-2
d_gene: TRBD2
j_gene: TRBJ2-1
abundance: .
CDR3aa: CASSLGGLAGTYNEQFF
CDR3nt: TGTGCCAGCAGCTTAGGCGGACTAGCGGGCACTTACAATGAGCAGTTCTTC

len: 16
v_gene: TRBV30
d_gene: TRBD2
j_gene: TRBJ2-1
abundance: few
CDR3aa: CAWSVPLAGGPGEQFF
CDR3nt: TGTGCCTGGAGTGTACCCCTAGCGGGAGGGCCGGGTGAGCAGTTCTTC

len: 15
v_gene: TRBV5-1
d_gene: .
j_gene: TRBJ1-1
abundance: .
CDR3aa: CASSAGQNFKTEAFF
CDR3nt: TGCGCCAGCAGCGCTGGACAGAATTTTAAAACTGAAGCTTTCTTT

len: 17
v_gene: TRBV21-1
d_gene: .
j_gene: TRBJ2-7
abundance: .
CDR3aa: CASSKDSDRMSSYEQYF
CDR3nt: TGTGCCAGCAGCAAAGATTCGGACAGGATGAGCTCCTACGAGCAGTACTTC

len: 12
v_gene: TRBV3-1/TRBV3-2
d_gene: .
j_gene: TRBJ2-4
abundance: .
CDR3aa: CASSRAKNIQYF
CDR3nt: TGTGCCAGCAGCCGAGCGAAAAACATTCAGTACTTC

len: 13
v_gene: TRBV6-5
d_gene: .
j_gene: TRBJ1-1
abundance: .
CDR3aa: CASSPTGNTEAFF
CDR3nt: TGTGCCAGCAGCCCGACAGGGAACACTGAAGCTTTCTTT

len: 14
v_gene: TRBV28
d_gene: TRBD2
j_gene: TRBJ2-7
abundance: few
CDR3aa: CASRGTSEAYEQYF
CDR3nt: TGTGCCAGCAGGGGGACTAGCGAAGCCTACGAGCAGTACTTC

len: 14
v_gene: TRBV27
d_gene: TRBD1
j_gene: TRBJ2-7
abundance: .
CDR3aa: CASSLWDRDDEQYF
CDR3nt: TGTGCCAGCAGTTTATGGGACAGGGACGACGAGCAGTACTTC

len: 16
v_gene: TRBV28
d_gene: TRBD1
j_gene: TRBJ2-2
abundance: many
CDR3aa: CASSLIDRGPTGELFF
CDR3nt: TGTGCCAGCAGTTTAATCGACAGGGGGCCTACCGGGGAGCTGTTTTTT

len: 15
v_gene: TRBV5-3
d_gene: TRBD1
j_gene: TRBJ2-3
abundance: .
CDR3aa: CARSSPGQNTDTQYF
CDR3nt: TGTGCCAGAAGCTCTCCGGGACAGAACACAGATACGCAGTATTTT

len: 15
v_gene: TRBV15
d_gene: TRBD2
j_gene: TRBJ2-3
abundance: once
CDR3aa: CATSRGTSVADTQYF
CDR3nt: TGTGCCACCAGCAGAGGGACTAGTGTGGCAGATACGCAGTATTTT

len: 15
v_gene: TRBV5-1
d_gene: TRBD1
j_gene: TRBJ2-5
abundance: .
CDR3aa: CASSLIPAGQGTQYF
CDR3nt: TGCGCCAGCAGCTTGATCCCGGCGGGACAGGGGACCCAGTACTTC

len: 15
v_gene: TRBV7-2
d_gene: .
j_gene: TRBJ2-1
abundance: .
CDR3aa: CASSLGLGGVDEQFF
CDR3nt: TGTGCCAGCAGCTTGGGGTTGGGGGGAGTGGATGAGCAGTTCTTC

len: 14
v_gene: TRBV7-2
d_gene: .
j_gene: TRBJ1-1
abundance: .
CDR3aa: CASSIWTRGTEAFF
CDR3nt: TGTGCCAGCAGCATCTGGACCCGGGGCACTGAAGCTTTCTTT

len: 16
v_gene: TRBV14
d_gene: .
j_gene: TRBJ1-2
abundance: .
CDR3aa: CASSQVSGAGIYGYTF
CDR3nt: TGTGCCAGCAGCCAAGTTTCCGGCGCAGGGATTTATGGCTACACCTTC

len: 14
v_gene: TRBV6-6
d_gene: TRBD1
j_gene: TRBJ1-5
abundance: .
CDR3aa: CASSPGQAYQPQHF
CDR3nt: TGTGCCAGCAGCCCCGGACAGGCATATCAGCCCCAGCATTTT

len: 16
v_gene: TRBV3-1/TRBV3-2
d_gene: TRBD1
j_gene: TRBJ1-2
abundance: .
CDR3aa: CASSQGGQGENYGYTF
CDR3nt: TGTGCCAGCAGCCAAGGGGGACAGGGGGAAAACTATGGCTACACCTTC

len: 18
v_gene: TRBV19
d_gene: .
j_gene: TRBJ2-2
abundance: .
CDR3aa: CASSTSRLPRVPTGELFF
CDR3nt: TGTGCCAGTAGTACCTCCCGGTTGCCCAGGGTTCCCACCGGGGAGCTGTTTTTT

len: 13
v_gene: TRBV6-5
d_gene: .
j_gene: TRBJ2-3
abundance: few
CDR3aa: CAVPGVGTDTQYF
CDR3nt: TGTGCCGTTCCGGGAGTCGGCACAGATACGCAGTATTTT

len: 16
v_gene: TRBV5-5
d_gene: TRBD2
j_gene: TRBJ2-2
abundance: .
CDR3aa: CASSFHSGKNTGELFF
CDR3nt: TGTGCCAGCAGCTTCCATAGCGGGAAGAACACCGGGGAGCTGTTTTTT

len: 14
v_gene: TRBV19
d_gene: TRBD2
j_gene: TRBJ2-7
abundance: .
CDR3aa: CASSGLAGLYEQYF
CDR3nt: TGTGCCAGTAGCGGACTAGCGGGTCTCTACGAGCAGTACTTC

len: 15
v_gene: TRBV9
d_gene: TRBD2
j_gene: TRBJ2-2
abundance: .
CDR3aa: CASSTSGARNGELFF
CDR3nt: TGTGCCAGCAGCACTAGCGGAGCTCGCAACGGGGAGCTGTTTTTT

len: 13
v_gene: TRBV6-5
d_gene: .
j_gene: TRBJ2-5
abundance: once
CDR3aa: CASSYGGLETQYF
CDR3nt: TGTGCCAGCAGTTACGGAGGGCTGGAGACCCAGTACTTC

len: 16
v_gene: TRBV5-6
d_gene: TRBD1
j_gene: TRBJ1-6
abundance: few
CDR3aa: CASSLVGQGASSPLHF
CDR3nt: TGTGCCAGCAGCTTGGTCGGACAGGGGGCGAGCTCACCCCTCCACTTT

len: 14
v_gene: TRBV3-1/TRBV3-2
d_gene: .
j_gene: TRBJ2-3
abundance: .
CDR3aa: CASSQLRGADTQYF
CDR3nt: TGTGCCAGCAGCCAGCTCAGGGGGGCAGATACGCAGTATTTT

len: 13
v_gene: TRBV25-1
d_gene: .
j_gene: TRBJ1-1
abundance: .
CDR3aa: CASSVSGAGEAFF
CDR3nt: TGTGCCAGCAGTGTATCAGGGGCTGGTGAAGCTTTCTTT

len: 15
v_gene: TRBV5-1
d_gene: .
j_gene: TRBJ1-2
abundance: .
CDR3aa: CASSQTGLGSYGYTF
CDR3nt: TGCGCCAGCAGCCAAACAGGTCTGGGAAGCTATGGCTACACCTTC

len: 12
v_gene: TRBV12-3/TRBV12-4
d_gene: .
j_gene: TRBJ2-1
abundance: few
CDR3aa: CASNPGGDEQFF
CDR3nt: TGTGCCAGCAACCCTGGGGGCGATGAGCAGTTCTTC

len: 17
v_gene: TRBV7-8
d_gene: .
j_gene: TRBJ1-3
abundance: once
CDR3aa: CASSLGGVRGGGNTIYF
CDR3nt: TGTGCCAGCAGCTTAGGCGGAGTGCGGGGGGGAGGAAACACCATATATTTT

len: 14
v_gene: TRBV29-1
d_gene: TRBD1
j_gene: TRBJ2-7
abundance: .
CDR3aa: CSVRMGTGGLEQYF
CDR3nt: TGCAGCGTTCGAATGGGGACAGGGGGTCTCGAGCAGTACTTC

len: 16
v_gene: TRBV9
d_gene: .
j_gene: TRBJ2-4
abundance: few
CDR3aa: CASSGGGGLTQNIQYF
CDR3nt: TGTGCCAGCAGCGGTGGCGGGGGCTTAACCCAAAACATTCAGTACTTC

len: 11
v_gene: TRBV10-3
d_gene: .
j_gene: TRBJ2-3
abundance: .
CDR3aa: CAISPGNTQYF
CDR3nt: TGTGCCATCAGTCCGGGGAATACGCAGTATTTT